This paragraph reports one T cell receptor beta chain. Its specificity is not known. This entry belongs to a study of cytomegalovirus exposure and HLA in healthy donors. Study-level results: TCR beta V- and J-gene trimming, according to a later analysis, was linked to a missense DCLRE1C variant.

The PCR employed 60 Vbeta primers together with 13 Jbeta primers. Sequenced by immunoSEQ multiplex PCR; TCRdb stores in-frame clones only, minus some. The table records around 130,000 clones, about 80% of them present only once. The clonotype was recovered from a woman in her 50s in good health and CMV-seronegative. The material sequenced was PBMCs.

CDR3 region: CASSSGGDTQYF. CDR3 nucleotides: TGTGCCAGCAGCTCAGGGGGAGATACGCAGTATTTT. The J gene is TRBJ2-3, the V gene TRBV7-9; 7 bases are shared with TRBD1. The J segment lost 5 bases and the V segment lost 4 bases, leaving 0 bases of the junction unmatched. The germline CDR1 and CDR2 sequences are SEHNR and FQNEAQ (reference sequence). The CDR3 contains 12 residues.